In this sample, the clone carrying this TCR beta chain turned up a few times. Its antigen is as yet unknown. Only in-frame clones appear in the TCRdb table, and some are missing; sequencing was by immunoSEQ multiplex PCR. Of 98,000 or so clones in the sample, approximately 80% were seen once. This record belongs to a study of glioma-infiltrating T cells after dendritic cell vaccination. At the level of the study: Autologous tumor lysate-pulsed dendritic cell vaccination was given between about 2003 and 2013. Study-level results: Estimated pretreatment TIL content predicted outcome after dendritic cell vaccination.

Time point indicated: after dendritic cell vaccination, including at tumor progression/relapse. This receptor was taken from a human donor with glioblastoma. The sequenced sample was blood, obtained after dendritic cell vaccination.

The CDR3 nucleotides read TGTGCCAGCAGGACTGTACAGGGGGAAGTTGGCTACACCTTC. Its protein is CASRTVQGEVGYTF. The chain joins TRBV6-5 to TRBJ1-2; 8 nucleotides align to TRBD1. The germline V gene has CDR1 MNHEY and CDR2 SVGAGI. The ends lost 6 bases at V and 7 bases at J; junction bases unmatched: 10. The CDR3 totals 14 residues.